These 31 T cell receptor beta chains originate from one sample sequenced in a study of graft-versus-host responses after intestinal transplantation. Clones were sequenced by immunoSEQ multiplex PCR, and TCRdb holds only the in-frame ones, with some missing. This sample has over 45,000 clones, with 89% found just once. No antigen is known for these receptors. The sequencing used unstimulated CD4+ T cells sorted from spleen or lymph node cells, collected before transplant. The source of these receptors is a human donor who was the organ donor for an intestinal transplant.

This clone was seen just once. The chain uses TRBV6-5 and TRBJ2-5, with TRBD2 identical over 12 bases. Trimming took 6 bases from V and 3 from J; bases not matched to a gene: 8. CDR3 size: 16 residues. The V gene's germline CDR1 is MNHEY and CDR2 SVGAGI. The CDR3: CASRYRLAGAEETQYF. The CDR3 DNA reads TGTGCCAGCAGGTACCGACTAGCGGGAGCGGAAGAGACCCAGTACTTC.

This chain joins TRBV30 and TRBJ1-5; TRBD1 matches at 9 bases. The CDR3 covers 14 residues. Germline CDR1 reads GTSNPN; CDR2 reads SVGIG (reference sequence). Unmatched junction bases numbered 10, after V lost 2 bases and J lost 11 bases. The CDR3 is CAWSRGQGLTAQHF. The DNA of the CDR3 is TGTGCCTGGAGTAGGGGACAGGGACTTACGGCCCAGCATTTT.

V and J are TRBV29-1 and TRBJ1-1, with TRBD1 matching 10 bases. CDR3 length: 13 residues. Germline V gene data show CDR1 as SQVTM and CDR2 as ANQGSEA. V was clipped by 6 bases and J by 4 bases; unmatched bases: 5. The CDR3 loop is CSVAGQGSTEAFF. CDR3 DNA: TGCAGCGTCGCGGGACAGGGGAGCACTGAAGCTTTCTTT.

V usage is TRBV28 and J usage is TRBJ2-1; 8 bases are a match to TRBD1. Germline V gene sequence: CDR1 MDHEN, CDR2 SYDVKM. This CDR3 has 15 residues. The J segment lost 9 bases and the V segment lost 3 bases, leaving 10 bases of the junction unmatched. CDR3 sequence (DNA): TGTGCCAGCAGTTTGGTTGACAGGGGTAGGGGTGAGCAGTTCTTC. Amino acid sequence: CASSLVDRGRGEQFF.

The chain uses TRBV6-5 and TRBJ2-1; 8 bases align to TRBD2. The CDR3 is 15 amino acids. The trim removed 6 bases at V and 2 bases at J, leaving 6 bases unmatched. Germline-derived CDR1 and CDR2 are MNHEY and SVGAGI. The CDR3 here is CASSLREGPYNEQFF. CDR3 DNA: TGTGCCAGCAGCCTCCGGGAGGGCCCCTACAATGAGCAGTTCTTC.

This rearrangement joins TRBV5-1 to TRBJ2-2, with TRBD1 as a possible D gene (5 bases). V was cut by 2 bases and J by 0 bases, with 8 bases left in between. Per the germline V gene, CDR1 is SGHRS and CDR2 is YFSETQ. The CDR3 spans 15 residues. CDR3 region: CASSLGDPNTGELFF. CDR3 nucleotides: TGCGCCAGCAGCTTAGGGGATCCGAACACCGGGGAGCTGTTTTTT. The whole variable domain, filled in from reference TRBV5-1 and TRBJ2-2, reads KAGVTQTPRYLIKTRGQQVTLSCSPISGHRSVSWYQQTPGQGLQFLFEYFSETQRNKGNFPGRFSGRQFSNSRSEMNVSTLELGDSALYLCASSLGDPNTGELFFGEGSRLTVL.

The gene calls are TRBV6-4 and TRBJ2-3, with 7 bases fitting TRBD2. Germline V lookup: CDR1 MRHNA, CDR2 SNTAGT. This CDR3 region has 15 residues. Germline trimming cut 0 bases from V and 3 bases from J; bases unmatched to any gene: 3. CDR3 DNA sequence: TGTGCCAGCAGTGACTCGCGGGAGAGAACAGATACGCAGTATTTT. It specifies CASSDSRERTDTQYF.

This sequence joins TRBV28 and TRBJ2-2; 9 nucleotides agree with TRBD1. The trim removed 8 bases at V and 7 bases at J, leaving 5 bases unmatched. The CDR3 consists of 13 residues. The germline gives CDR1 MDHEN, CDR2 SYDVKM. The CDR3 reads CASGDRDGGELFF. For the CDR3, the DNA is TGTGCCAGCGGGGACAGGGACGGCGGGGAGCTGTTTTTT.

V is TRBV25-1 and J is TRBJ2-4, with a tentative D call TRBD2 (5 bases). V was clipped by 3 bases and J by 0 bases, with 12 bases between them. Per the germline V gene, CDR1 is MGHDK and CDR2 is SYGVNS. CDR3 length equals 16 residues. Written as DNA, the CDR3 is TGTGCCAGCAGTGATTCGAGGGTACTAGCCAAAAACATTCAGTACTTC. It translates to CASSDSRVLAKNIQYF.

This clone was observed a single time. V usage is TRBV14 and J usage is TRBJ2-1, with 11 nucleotides matching TRBD2. This CDR3 contains 12 residues. Germline CDR1 reads SGHDN; CDR2 reads FVKESK. With 10 bases clipped from V and 8 bases from J, the junction kept 4 bases outside the gene matches. The CDR3 spells CATSGLADEQFF. The CDR3 coding sequence is TGTGCCACCTCGGGACTAGCGGATGAGCAGTTCTTC.

V usage is TRBV28 and J usage is TRBJ1-2, with 7 bases identical to TRBD1. V was pared by 6 bases and J by 4 bases, with 20 bases of the junction left unmatched. This CDR3 has 18 amino acids. Looked up from germline, CDR1 is MDHEN and CDR2 is SYDVKM. CDR3 in DNA: TGTGCCAGCAGCGGGAGGGACAGCCTAAAGCAGAGACGCTATGGCTACACCTTC. Encoded protein: CASSGRDSLKQRRYGYTF.

This clone was found once. V is TRBV14 and J is TRBJ2-1; 13 nucleotides agree with TRBD2. The V segment lost 0 bases and the J segment 7 bases; nucleotides outside the gene matches: 3. The CDR3 is made up of 16 amino acids. Germline loops: CDR1 SGHDN, CDR2 FVKESK. The CDR3 spells CASSQERTSGSNEQFF. CDR3 in DNA: TGTGCCAGCAGCCAAGAGAGGACTAGCGGGAGTAATGAGCAGTTCTTC.

The chain joins TRBV5-1 to TRBJ1-2, with a tentative D call TRBD1 (5 bases). The germline gives CDR1 SGHRS, CDR2 YFSETQ. This CDR3 is built from 13 residues. V was clipped by 0 bases and J by 4 bases, with 7 bases between them. This chain's CDR3 is CASSLVQGYGYTF. CDR3 sequence (DNA): TGCGCCAGCAGCTTGGTTCAGGGCTATGGCTACACCTTC.

This chain connects TRBV9 to TRBJ2-7; possibly TRBD2 for D (6 bases). Germline V gene sequence: CDR1 SGDLS, CDR2 YYNGEE. Between the trimmed V and J ends, which lost 0 bases and 0 bases, there was a span of 10 bases. The CDR3 runs 15 residues. CDR3 DNA: TGTGCCAGCAGCGTAGCAGCGGGTAACTCCTACGAGCAGTACTTC. It yields the protein CASSVAAGNSYEQYF.

The chain is built from TRBV5-1 and TRBJ1-1; maybe TRBD1 (5 bases). This CDR3 contains 14 residues. CDR1 and CDR2 (germline): SGHRS, YFSETQ. The V end lost 4 bases, the J end lost 5 bases, and 15 bases lay between the germline ends. Written as DNA, the CDR3 is TGCGCCAGCAGCCCGACACCGGGGGGGACTGAAGCTTTCTTT. Protein sequence: CASSPTPGGTEAFF.

J is TRBJ2-1 and V is TRBV5-4; 8 bases are shared with TRBD2. Germline V gene data show CDR1 as SGHNT and CDR2 as YYREEE (reference sequence). The CDR3 spans 17 residues. V trimming: 1 base; J trimming: 6 bases; junction bases outside the gene matches: 12. As DNA, the CDR3 is TGTGCCAGCAGCTTGTTGGGGGCGGGAGGTCCCTTCAATGAGCAGTTCTTC. Translating it yields CASSLLGAGGPFNEQFF.

The chain carries TRBV28 and TRBJ2-7; the D is unclear. Trimming removed 2 bases at V and 2 bases at J, with 7 bases between. The CDR3 is 13 amino acids. Looked up from germline, CDR1 is MDHEN and CDR2 is SYDVKM. The CDR3 is CASSLMAAYEQYF. CDR3 DNA sequence: TGTGCCAGCAGTTTAATGGCAGCCTACGAGCAGTACTTC.

The table lists this clone with a count of one. The rearrangement joins TRBV28 to TRBJ2-7, with TRBD1 matching over 8 bases. Germline CDR1 and CDR2: MDHEN and SYDVKM. This CDR3 contains 15 residues. Losses at the gene ends were 0 bases for V and 5 bases for J; bases not matched to a gene: 6. In DNA, the CDR3 is TGTGCCAGCAGTTTATGCAAAGGACAGGGAAACGAGCAGTACTTC. Translation gives CASSLCKGQGNEQYF.

This clone was seen a handful of times. This chain joins TRBV11-2 and TRBJ2-2, with 7 positions matching TRBD1. This CDR3 has 17 amino acids. CDR1 and CDR2 from the germline V gene are SGHAT and FQNNGV. Germline trimming cut 2 bases from V and 6 bases from J; bases unmatched to any gene: 12. CDR3 in DNA: TGTGCCAGCAGCTTAACGGCCTCTACAGGGGCGGCCGGGGAGCTGTTTTTT. It is translated as CASSLTASTGAAGELFF.

The rearrangement joins TRBV7-2 to TRBJ1-5; TRBD1 matches 9 bases. This CDR3 contains 15 residues. The germline V gene has CDR1 SGHTA and CDR2 FQGNSA. J was trimmed by 6 bases and V by 5 bases; bases with no gene match: 8. This chain's CDR3 is CASSLETGGSQPQHF. The DNA of the CDR3 is TGTGCCAGCAGCCTAGAAACAGGGGGCAGTCAGCCCCAGCATTTT.

The table lists this clone with a count of one. The V and J genes are TRBV29-1 and TRBJ2-1, with 7 bases identical to TRBD1. Trimming cost V 3 bases and J 9 bases; bases outside gene matches: 5. This CDR3 region has 12 residues. Germline CDR1 reads SQVTM; CDR2 reads ANQGSEA. CDR3 in amino acids: CSVDTGVGEQFF. The CDR3 nucleotides are TGCAGCGTTGATACAGGGGTTGGTGAGCAGTTCTTC.

CDR3 sequence reads: CASSCSTANTEAFF. CDR3 nucleotide sequence: TGTGCCAGCAGTTGCTCAACAGCGAACACTGAAGCTTTCTTT. The genes are TRBV6-6 and TRBJ1-1; D is ambiguous. Trimming took 4 bases from V and 1 from J, leaving 10 bases between them. The CDR3 extends over 14 amino acids. Germline CDR1 MNHNY, CDR2 SVGAGI (reference sequence).

The chain carries TRBV19 and TRBJ2-7, with 7 bases identical to TRBD1. The germline V gene has CDR1 LNHDA and CDR2 SQIVND (reference sequence). J was trimmed by 7 bases and V by 3 bases; bases with no gene match: 12. There are 15 residues in the CDR3. The CDR3 DNA sequence: TGTGCCAGTAGTATGCGAGGGGGCCGCCCTTTGGAGCAGTACTTC. Translated: CASSMRGGRPLEQYF. The whole variable domain, remainder taken from reference TRBV19 and TRBJ2-7, is DGGITQSPKYLFRKEGQNVTLSCEQNLNHDAMYWYRQDPGQGLRLIYYSQIVNDFQKGDIAEGYSVSREKKESFPLTVTSAQKNPTAFYLCASSMRGGRPLEQYFGPGTRLTVT.

This clone showed up just once. V gene TRBV7-2 combines with J gene TRBJ2-7; 7 bases map to TRBD1. TRBJ2-5 explains the end of the DNA better; the J call may be wrong. The CDR3 runs 16 residues. The germline gives CDR1 SGHTA, CDR2 FQGNSA. DNA of the CDR3: TGTGCCAGCAGCAACCTCCTCGACAGGGCTCGAGAGACCCAGTACTTC. Amino acids: CASSNLLDRARETQYF.

This chain connects TRBV7-3 to TRBJ2-1; 7 bases line up with TRBD2. In germline, CDR1 is SGHTA, CDR2 FQGTGA. This CDR3 spans 15 amino acids. The V and J ends lost 5 bases and 8 bases, in that order; junction bases with no gene match: 12. The CDR3 here is CASSPRSGNLDEQFF. CDR3 nucleotides: TGTGCCAGCAGCCCCCGAAGCGGGAATTTAGATGAGCAGTTCTTC.

The V and J genes are TRBV5-6 and TRBJ2-2, with 7 bases identical to TRBD1. The trim removed 4 bases at V and 6 bases at J, leaving 6 bases unmatched. Germline CDR1 and CDR2: SGHDT and YYEEEE. The CDR3 has 14 amino acids. In DNA form, the CDR3 reads TGTGCCAGCAGCCTGACAGGGATCTCCGGGGAGCTGTTTTTT. It encodes CASSLTGISGELFF.

V gene TRBV4-1 combines with J gene TRBJ2-1, with 12 bases identical to TRBD2. This CDR3 has 16 residues. J gave up 9 bases and V 0 bases, and 6 bases lay outside the gene matches. Germline CDR1 is MGHRA and CDR2 is YSYEKL. The CDR3 is CASSQDGPSGRVEQFF. In DNA form, the CDR3 reads TGCGCCAGCAGCCAAGATGGGCCTAGCGGGAGGGTTGAGCAGTTCTTC.

The chain employs TRBV4-2 and TRBJ2-1, with TRBD2 identical over 12 bases. The V and J ends lost 1 base and 12 bases, in that order; junction bases with no gene match: 7. The CDR3 runs 15 residues. The V gene's germline CDR1 is LGHNA and CDR2 YNFKEQ. This CDR3 is CASSQGTSGILGQFF. The CDR3 coding sequence is TGTGCCAGCAGCCAAGGGACTAGCGGGATCCTGGGGCAGTTCTTC.

This clone was counted once. V gene TRBV5-1 combines with J gene TRBJ2-5, with 7 bases that match TRBD2. In germline, CDR1 is SGHRS, CDR2 YFSETQ. This CDR3 contains 15 residues. The junction had 7 bases not matched to a gene; V was cut back by 4 bases and J by 1 base. As DNA, the CDR3 is TGCGCCAGCAGCCCATTAGCGGGCGTCCAAGAGACCCAGTACTTC. Its translation is CASSPLAGVQETQYF.

The chain has TRBV30 and TRBJ2-7; D is unclear. With 2 bases removed from V and 10 bases from J, the gap between germline ends came to 15 bases. The CDR3 totals 12 residues. The V gene's germline CDR1 is GTSNPN and CDR2 SVGIG (reference sequence). The CDR3: CAWSSQNLYQYF. The DNA for the CDR3 is TGTGCCTGGAGTTCCCAGAATCTGTATCAGTACTTC.

A note on this clone: The sample contains more than one DNA sequence encoding this CDR3. The chain has TRBV29-1 and TRBJ2-5, with D possibly TRBD2 on 6 matching bases. In germline, CDR1 is SQVTM, CDR2 ANQGSEA. This CDR3 region has 12 residues. V gave up 5 bases and J gave up 3 bases, with 10 bases separating them. The CDR3 DNA sequence: TGCAGCGTTCGCAGGGAGGAAGAGACCCAGTACTTC. The encoded protein is CSVRREEETQYF.